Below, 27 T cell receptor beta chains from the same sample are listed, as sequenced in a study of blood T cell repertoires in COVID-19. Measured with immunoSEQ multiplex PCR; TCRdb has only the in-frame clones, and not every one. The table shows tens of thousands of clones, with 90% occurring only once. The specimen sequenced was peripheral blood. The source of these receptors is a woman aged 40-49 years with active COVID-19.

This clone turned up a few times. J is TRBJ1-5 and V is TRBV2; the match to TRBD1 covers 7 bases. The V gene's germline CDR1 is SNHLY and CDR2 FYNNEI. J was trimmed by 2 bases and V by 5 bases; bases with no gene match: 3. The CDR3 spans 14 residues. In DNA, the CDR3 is TGTGCCAGCAGTCTCGGACAGGGCAATCAGCCCCAGCATTTT. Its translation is CASSLGQGNQPQHF.

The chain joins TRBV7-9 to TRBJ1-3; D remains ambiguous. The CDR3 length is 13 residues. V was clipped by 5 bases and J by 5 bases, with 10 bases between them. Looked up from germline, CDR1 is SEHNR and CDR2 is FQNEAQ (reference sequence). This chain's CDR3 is CASSITERNTIYF. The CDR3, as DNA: TGTGCCAGCAGCATAACAGAGAGAAACACCATATATTTT.

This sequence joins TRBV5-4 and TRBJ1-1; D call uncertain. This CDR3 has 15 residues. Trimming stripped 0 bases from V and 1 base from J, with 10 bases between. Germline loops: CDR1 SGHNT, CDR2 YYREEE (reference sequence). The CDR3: CASSLGFSTNTEAFF. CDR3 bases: TGTGCCAGCAGCTTGGGATTTTCTACGAACACTGAAGCTTTCTTT.

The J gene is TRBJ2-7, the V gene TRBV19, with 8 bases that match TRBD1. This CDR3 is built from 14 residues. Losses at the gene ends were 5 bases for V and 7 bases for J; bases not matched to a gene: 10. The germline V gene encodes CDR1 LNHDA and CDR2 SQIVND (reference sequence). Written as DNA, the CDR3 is TGTGCCAGTAGTGTATTGCAGGGGGCACGGGAGCAGTACTTC. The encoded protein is CASSVLQGAREQYF.

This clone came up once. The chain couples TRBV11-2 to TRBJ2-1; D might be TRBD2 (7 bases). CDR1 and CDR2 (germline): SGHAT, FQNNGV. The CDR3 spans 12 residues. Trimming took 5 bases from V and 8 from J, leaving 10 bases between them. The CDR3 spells CASSLGGDEQFF. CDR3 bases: TGTGCCAGCAGCCTAGGGGGGGATGAGCAGTTCTTC. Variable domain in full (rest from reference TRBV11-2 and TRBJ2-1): EAGVAQSPRYKIIEKRQSVAFWCNPISGHATLYWYQQILGQGPKLLIQFQNNGVVDDSQLPKDRFSAERLKGVDSTLKIQPAKLEDSAVYLCASSLGGDEQFFGPGTRLTVL.

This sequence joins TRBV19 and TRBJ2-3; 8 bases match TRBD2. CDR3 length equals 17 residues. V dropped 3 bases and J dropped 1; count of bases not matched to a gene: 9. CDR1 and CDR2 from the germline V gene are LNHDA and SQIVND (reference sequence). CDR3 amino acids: CASSITSGGGRTDTQYF. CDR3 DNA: TGTGCCAGTAGTATCACCTCGGGGGGGGGCCGCACAGATACGCAGTATTTT.

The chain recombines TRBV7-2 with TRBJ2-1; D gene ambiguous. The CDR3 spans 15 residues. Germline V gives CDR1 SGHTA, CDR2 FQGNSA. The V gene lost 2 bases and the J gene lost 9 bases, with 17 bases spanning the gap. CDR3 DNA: TGTGCCAGCAGCTTAACAGTGGGCACCTTACTTGAGCAGTTCTTC. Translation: CASSLTVGTLLEQFF. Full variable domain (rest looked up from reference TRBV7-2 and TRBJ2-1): GAGVSQSPSNKVTEKGKDVELRCDPISGHTALYWYRQSLGQGLEFLIYFQGNSAPDKSGLPSDRFSAERTGGSVSTLTIQRTQQEDSAVYLCASSLTVGTLLEQFFGPGTRLTVL.

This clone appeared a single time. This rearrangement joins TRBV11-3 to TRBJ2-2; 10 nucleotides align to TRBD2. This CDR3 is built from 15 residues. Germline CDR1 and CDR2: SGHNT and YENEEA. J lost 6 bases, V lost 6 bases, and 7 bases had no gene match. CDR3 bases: TGTGCCAGCAGAAGCGGGGGGGCTTGGCCCGGGGAGCTGTTTTTT. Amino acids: CASRSGGAWPGELFF. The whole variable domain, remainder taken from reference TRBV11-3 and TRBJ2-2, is EAGVVQSPRYKIIEKKQPVAFWCNPISGHNTLYWYLQNLGQGPELLIRYENEEAVDDSQLPKDRFSAERLKGVDSTLKIQPAELGDSAVYLCASRSGGAWPGELFFGEGSRLTVL.

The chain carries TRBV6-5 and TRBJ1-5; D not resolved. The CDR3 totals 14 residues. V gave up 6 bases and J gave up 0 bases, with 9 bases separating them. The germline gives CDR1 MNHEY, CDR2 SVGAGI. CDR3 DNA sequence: TGTGCCAGCAGCCGAACAGTTAGCAATCAGCCCCAGCATTTT. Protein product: CASSRTVSNQPQHF.

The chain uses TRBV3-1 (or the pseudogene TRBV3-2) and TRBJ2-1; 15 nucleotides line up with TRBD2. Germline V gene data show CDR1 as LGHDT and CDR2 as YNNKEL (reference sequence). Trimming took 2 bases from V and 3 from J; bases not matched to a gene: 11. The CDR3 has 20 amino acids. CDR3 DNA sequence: TGTGCCAGCAGCCAAACCCCGGGACTAGCGGGGGGCGCGGGCTACAATGAGCAGTTCTTC. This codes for CASSQTPGLAGGAGYNEQFF.

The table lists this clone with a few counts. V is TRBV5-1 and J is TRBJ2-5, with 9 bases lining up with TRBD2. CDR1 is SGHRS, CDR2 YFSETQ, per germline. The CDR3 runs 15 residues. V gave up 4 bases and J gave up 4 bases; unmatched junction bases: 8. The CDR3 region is CASSISGGNGETQYF. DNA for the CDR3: TGCGCCAGCAGCATAAGCGGGGGGAACGGAGAGACCCAGTACTTC.

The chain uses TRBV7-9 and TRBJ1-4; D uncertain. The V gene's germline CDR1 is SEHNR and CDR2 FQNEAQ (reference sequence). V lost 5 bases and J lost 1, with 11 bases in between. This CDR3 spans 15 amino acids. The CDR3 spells CASSHYSRTNEKLFF. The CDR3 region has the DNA TGTGCCAGCAGCCATTACAGCCGAACTAATGAAAAACTGTTTTTT.

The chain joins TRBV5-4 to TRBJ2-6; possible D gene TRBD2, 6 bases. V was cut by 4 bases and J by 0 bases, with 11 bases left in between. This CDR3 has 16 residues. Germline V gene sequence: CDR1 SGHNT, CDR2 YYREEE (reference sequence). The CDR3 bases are TGTGCCAGCAGCCGGGGGAGGAACTCTGGGGCCAACGTCCTGACTTTC. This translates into CASSRGRNSGANVLTF.

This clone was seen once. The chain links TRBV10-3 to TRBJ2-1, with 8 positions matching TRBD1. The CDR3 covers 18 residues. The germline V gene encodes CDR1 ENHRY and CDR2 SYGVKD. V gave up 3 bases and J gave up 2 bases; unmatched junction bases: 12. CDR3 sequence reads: CAISDSRGQGQTYNEQFF. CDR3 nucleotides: TGTGCCATCAGTGACTCCAGGGGGCAGGGACAGACCTACAATGAGCAGTTCTTC.

This CDR3 is CAISSRQVSTGELFF. The DNA of the CDR3 is TGTGCCATCTCTTCTCGGCAGGTGTCCACCGGGGAGCTGTTTTTT. V and J are TRBV10-3 and TRBJ2-2; D ambiguous. Germline assignment: CDR1 ENHRY and CDR2 SYGVKD. V was cut by 8 bases and J by 4 bases, with 17 bases left in between. This CDR3 has 15 residues.

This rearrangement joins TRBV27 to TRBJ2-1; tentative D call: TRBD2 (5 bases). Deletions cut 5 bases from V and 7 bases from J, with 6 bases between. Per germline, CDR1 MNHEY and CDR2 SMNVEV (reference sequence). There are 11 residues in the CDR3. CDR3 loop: CASSRGNEQFF. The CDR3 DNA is TGTGCCAGCAGTAGAGGGAATGAGCAGTTCTTC.

DNA of the CDR3: TGTGCCAGCAGTTCAGGGGGAACTGAAGCTTTCTTT. This codes for CASSSGGTEAFF. The chain recombines TRBV2 with TRBJ1-1, with TRBD1 matching over 7 bases. Trimming cost V 5 bases and J 5 bases; bases outside gene matches: 2. The CDR3 is made up of 12 amino acids. The V gene's germline CDR1 is SNHLY and CDR2 FYNNEI.

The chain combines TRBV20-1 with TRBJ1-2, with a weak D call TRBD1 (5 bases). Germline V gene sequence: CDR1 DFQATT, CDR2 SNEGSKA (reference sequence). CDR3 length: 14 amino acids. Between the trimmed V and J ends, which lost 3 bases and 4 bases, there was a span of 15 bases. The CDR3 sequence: CSASVSDSLYGYTF. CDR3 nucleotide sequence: TGCAGTGCTAGTGTTTCCGACAGCCTCTATGGCTACACCTTC.

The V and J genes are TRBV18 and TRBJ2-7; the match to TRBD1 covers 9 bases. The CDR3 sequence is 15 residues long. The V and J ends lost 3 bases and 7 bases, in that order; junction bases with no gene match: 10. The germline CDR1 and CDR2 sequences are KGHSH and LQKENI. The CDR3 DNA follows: TGTGCCAGCTCACCGGGACAGGGCAAGGGTTATGAGCAGTACTTC. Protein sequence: CASSPGQGKGYEQYF.

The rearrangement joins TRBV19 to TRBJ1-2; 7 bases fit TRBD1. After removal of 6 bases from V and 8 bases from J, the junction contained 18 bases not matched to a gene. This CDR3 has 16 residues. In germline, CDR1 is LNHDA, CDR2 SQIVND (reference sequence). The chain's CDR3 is CASSLTGLAGTGGYTF. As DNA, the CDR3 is TGTGCCAGTAGCCTGACAGGGCTGGCTGGTACGGGGGGCTACACCTTC.

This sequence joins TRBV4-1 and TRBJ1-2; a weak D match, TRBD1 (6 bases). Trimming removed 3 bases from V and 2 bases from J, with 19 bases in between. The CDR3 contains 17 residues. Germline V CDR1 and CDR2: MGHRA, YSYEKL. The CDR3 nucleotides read TGCGCCAGCAGCCAGGATCCGGGACAACGAGCCAACTATGGCTACACCTTC. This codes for CASSQDPGQRANYGYTF.

CDR3 protein: CASSYGGGQPQHF. The CDR3 DNA sequence: TGTGCCAGCAGTTATGGTGGAGGTCAGCCCCAGCATTTT. V usage is TRBV6-2 or TRBV6-3 and J usage is TRBJ1-5, with D unresolved. In germline, CDR1 is MNHEY, CDR2 SVGEGT. V dropped 3 bases and J dropped 6 bases, with 9 bases sitting between them. This CDR3 has 13 residues.

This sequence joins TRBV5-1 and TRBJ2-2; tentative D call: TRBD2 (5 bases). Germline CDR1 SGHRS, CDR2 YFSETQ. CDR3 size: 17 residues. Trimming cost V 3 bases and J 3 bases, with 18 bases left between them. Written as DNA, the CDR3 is TGCGCCAGCAGCTCCAGTTACCGGGCCGGGGACACCGGGGAGCTGTTTTTT. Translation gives CASSSSYRAGDTGELFF.

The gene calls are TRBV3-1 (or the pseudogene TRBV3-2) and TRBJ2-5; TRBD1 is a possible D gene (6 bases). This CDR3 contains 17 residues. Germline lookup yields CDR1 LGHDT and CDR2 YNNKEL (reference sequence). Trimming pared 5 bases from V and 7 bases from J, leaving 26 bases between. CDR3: CASSSNSRQVVPGTQYF. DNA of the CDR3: TGTGCCAGCAGCTCTAACTCACGACAGGTTGTACCTGGGACCCAGTACTTC.

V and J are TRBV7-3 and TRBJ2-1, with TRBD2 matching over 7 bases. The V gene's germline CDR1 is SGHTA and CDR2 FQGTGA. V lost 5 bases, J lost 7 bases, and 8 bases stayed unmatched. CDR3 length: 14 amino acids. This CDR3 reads CASSQSGGKNEQFF. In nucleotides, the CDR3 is TGTGCCAGCAGCCAATCGGGGGGAAAGAATGAGCAGTTCTTC.

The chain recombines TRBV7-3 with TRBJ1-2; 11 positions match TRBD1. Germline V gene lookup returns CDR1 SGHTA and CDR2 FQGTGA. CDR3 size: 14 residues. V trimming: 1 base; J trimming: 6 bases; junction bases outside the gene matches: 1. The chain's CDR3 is CASSLMGQGDGYTF. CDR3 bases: TGTGCCAGCAGCTTAATGGGACAGGGGGATGGCTACACCTTC. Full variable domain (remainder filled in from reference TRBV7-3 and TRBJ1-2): GAGVSQTPSNKVTEKGKYVELRCDPISGHTALYWYRQSLGQGPEFLIYFQGTGAADDSGLPNDRFFAVRPEGSVSTLKIQRTERGDSAVYLCASSLMGQGDGYTFGSGTRLTVV.

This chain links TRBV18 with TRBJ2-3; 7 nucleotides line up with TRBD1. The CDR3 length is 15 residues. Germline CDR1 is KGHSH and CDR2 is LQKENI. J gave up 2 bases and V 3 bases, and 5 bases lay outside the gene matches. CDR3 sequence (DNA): TGTGCCAGCTCACCGACAGGGATATACACAGATACGCAGTATTTT. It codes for CASSPTGIYTDTQYF.